This T cell receptor (beta chain) came from a study of T cell repertoires in cytomegalovirus infection. Each CDR3 protein is one row after TCRdb ran MiXCR on the reads. The table lists about 240,000 distinct CDR3 sequences, roughly 12% of them singletons. This clonotype came up many times. The V gene end was trimmed by 1 base and the J gene end by 5 bases; junction bases not matched to a gene: 5. CDR1 is SGHVS, CDR2 FQNEAQ, per germline. The CDR3 spans 15 residues. The material sequenced was PBMCs. The chain carries TRBV7-8 and TRBJ2-5, with 9 bases identical to TRBD2. The TCR was taken from a human donor in good health (CMV status not recorded). Some clones in this sample may be carry-over from other donors' samples. This CDR3 reads CASSLGGTSRETQYF. The DNA of the CDR3 is TGTGCCAGCAGCTTAGGAGGGACTAGCCGGGAGACCCAGTACTTC.